This TCR beta chain was sequenced during a study of CD8 T cells in Susac syndrome. Across the whole study: Among the sequenced Susac syndrome patients, more than five had active disease while 8 or 9 were in remission.

Trimming pared 6 bases from V and 0 bases from J, leaving 15 bases between. The CDR3 contains 16 residues. Germline V lookup: CDR1 MNHEY, CDR2 SVGEGT. With random hexamers, reverse transcription was performed on about 0.5 to 1 ug of RNA. Amplification of TCR beta CDR3 used immunoSEQ multiplex PCR across 54 Vbeta and 13 Jbeta. TCRdb reprocessed the immunoSEQ multiplex PCR reads via MiXCR and lists one record per CDR3 protein. Of around 150,000 distinct CDR3 sequences listed, just under 95% are singletons. Input material: CD8+ T cells from PBMCs. The clonotype originates from a human donor with Susac syndrome. The chain is built from TRBV6-2 or TRBV6-3 and TRBJ2-1; D not certain. This chain's CDR3 is CASSREVTSSYNEQFF. In DNA, the CDR3 is TGTGCCAGCAGCAGAGAGGTCACAAGCTCCTACAATGAGCAGTTCTTC.